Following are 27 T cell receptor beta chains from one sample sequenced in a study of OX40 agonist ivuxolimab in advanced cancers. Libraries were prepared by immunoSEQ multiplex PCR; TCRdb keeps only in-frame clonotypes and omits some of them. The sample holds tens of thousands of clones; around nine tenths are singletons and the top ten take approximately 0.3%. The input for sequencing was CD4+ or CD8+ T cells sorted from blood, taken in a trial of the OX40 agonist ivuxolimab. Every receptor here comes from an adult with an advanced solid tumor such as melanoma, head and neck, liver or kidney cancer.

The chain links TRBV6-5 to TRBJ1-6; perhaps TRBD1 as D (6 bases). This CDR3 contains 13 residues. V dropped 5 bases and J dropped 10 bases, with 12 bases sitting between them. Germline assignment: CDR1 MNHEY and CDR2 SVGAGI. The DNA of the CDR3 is TGTGCCAGCAGTGAAAACAGGGAATCACCCCTCCACTTT. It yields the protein CASSENRESPLHF.

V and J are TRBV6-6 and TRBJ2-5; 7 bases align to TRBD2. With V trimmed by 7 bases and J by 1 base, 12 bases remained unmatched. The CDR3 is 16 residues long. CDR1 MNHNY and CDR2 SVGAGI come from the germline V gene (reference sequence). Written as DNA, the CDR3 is TGTGCCAGCACCGATGGGGGGGGGACTACCCAAGAGACCCAGTACTTC. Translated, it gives CASTDGGGTTQETQYF.

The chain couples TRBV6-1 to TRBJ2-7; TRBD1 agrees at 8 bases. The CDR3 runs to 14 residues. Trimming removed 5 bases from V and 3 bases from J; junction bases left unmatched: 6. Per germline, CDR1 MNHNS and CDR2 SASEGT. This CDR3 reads CASSTSGQGYEQYF. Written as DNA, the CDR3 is TGTGCCAGCAGTACCAGCGGACAGGGCTACGAGCAGTACTTC.

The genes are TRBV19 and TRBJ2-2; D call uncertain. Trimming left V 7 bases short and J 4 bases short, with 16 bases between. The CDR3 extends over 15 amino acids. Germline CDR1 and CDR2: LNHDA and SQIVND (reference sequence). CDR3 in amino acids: CASTPGVAGTGELFF. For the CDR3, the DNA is TGTGCCAGTACCCCTGGCGTAGCAGGCACCGGGGAGCTGTTTTTT.

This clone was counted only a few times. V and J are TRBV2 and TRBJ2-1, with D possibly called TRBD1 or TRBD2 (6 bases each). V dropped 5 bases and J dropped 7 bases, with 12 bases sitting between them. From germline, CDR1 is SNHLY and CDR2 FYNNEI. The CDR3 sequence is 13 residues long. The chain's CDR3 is CASSQQGGNEQFF. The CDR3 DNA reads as TGTGCCAGCAGTCAACAGGGAGGTAATGAGCAGTTCTTC.

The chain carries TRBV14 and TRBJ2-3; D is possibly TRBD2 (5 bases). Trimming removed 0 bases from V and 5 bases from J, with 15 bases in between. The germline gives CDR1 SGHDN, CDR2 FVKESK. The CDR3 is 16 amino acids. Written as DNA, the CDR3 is TGTGCCAGCAGCCAAGAAAAGAGGGTCCTGGGAGATACGCAGTATTTT. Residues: CASSQEKRVLGDTQYF. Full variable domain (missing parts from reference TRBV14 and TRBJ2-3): EAGVTQFPSHSVIEKGQTVTLRCDPISGHDNLYWYRRVMGKEIKFLLHFVKESKQDESGMPNNRFLAERTGGTYSTLKVQPAELEDSGVYFCASSQEKRVLGDTQYFGPGTRLTVL.

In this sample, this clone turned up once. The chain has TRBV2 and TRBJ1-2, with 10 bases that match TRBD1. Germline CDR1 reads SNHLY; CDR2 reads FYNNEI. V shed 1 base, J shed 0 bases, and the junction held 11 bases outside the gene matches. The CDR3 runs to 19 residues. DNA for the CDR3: TGTGCCAGCAGTGAAGGCGGATTTGGGACAGGGGAAGCTAACTATGGCTACACCTTC. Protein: CASSEGGFGTGEANYGYTF.

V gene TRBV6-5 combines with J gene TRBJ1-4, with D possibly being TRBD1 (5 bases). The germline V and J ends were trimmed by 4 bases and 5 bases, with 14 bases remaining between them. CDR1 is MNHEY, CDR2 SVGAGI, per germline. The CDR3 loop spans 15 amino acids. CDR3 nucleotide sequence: TGTGCCAGCAGTTCCCCGCGCCGGGGCAATGAAAAACTGTTTTTT. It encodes CASSSPRRGNEKLFF.

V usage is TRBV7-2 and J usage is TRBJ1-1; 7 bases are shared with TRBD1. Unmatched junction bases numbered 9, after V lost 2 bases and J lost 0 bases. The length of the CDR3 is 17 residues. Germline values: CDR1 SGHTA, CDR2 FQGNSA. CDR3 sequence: CASSLRGDRLMNTEAFF. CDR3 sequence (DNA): TGTGCCAGCAGCTTAAGGGGGGACAGATTAATGAACACTGAAGCTTTCTTT.

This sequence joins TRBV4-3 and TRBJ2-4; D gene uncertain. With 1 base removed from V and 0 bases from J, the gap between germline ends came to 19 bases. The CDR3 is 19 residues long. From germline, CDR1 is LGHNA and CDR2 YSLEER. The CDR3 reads CASSQVVGPAELAKNIQYF. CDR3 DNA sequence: TGCGCCAGCAGCCAAGTCGTCGGCCCCGCTGAGTTAGCCAAAAACATTCAGTACTTC.

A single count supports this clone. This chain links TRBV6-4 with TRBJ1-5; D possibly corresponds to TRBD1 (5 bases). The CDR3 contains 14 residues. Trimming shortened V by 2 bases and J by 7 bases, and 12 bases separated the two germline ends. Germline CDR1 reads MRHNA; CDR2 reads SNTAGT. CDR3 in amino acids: CASSDMAGGQPQHF. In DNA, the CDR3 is TGTGCCAGCAGTGACATGGCCGGGGGGCAGCCCCAGCATTTT.

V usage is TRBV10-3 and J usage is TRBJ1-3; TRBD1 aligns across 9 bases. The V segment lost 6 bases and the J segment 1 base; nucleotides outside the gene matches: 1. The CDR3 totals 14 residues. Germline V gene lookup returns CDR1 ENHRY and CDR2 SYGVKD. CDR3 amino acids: CAIRDRGSGNTIYF. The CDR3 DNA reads TGTGCCATCAGGGACAGGGGATCTGGAAACACCATATATTTT.

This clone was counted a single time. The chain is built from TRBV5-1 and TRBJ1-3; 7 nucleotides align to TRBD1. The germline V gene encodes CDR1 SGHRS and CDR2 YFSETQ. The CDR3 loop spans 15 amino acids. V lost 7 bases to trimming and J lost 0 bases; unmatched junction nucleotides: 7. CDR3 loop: CASSRDRASGNTIYF. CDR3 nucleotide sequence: TGCGCCAGCTCGAGGGACAGAGCCTCTGGAAACACCATATATTTT.

CDR3 region: CATFPGPPSNTEAFF. As DNA, the CDR3 is TGTGCCACCTTTCCCGGTCCTCCGTCGAACACTGAAGCTTTCTTT. This chain links TRBV5-4 with TRBJ1-1; D not certain. Looked up from germline, CDR1 is SGHNT and CDR2 is YYREEE (reference sequence). Trimming stripped 9 bases from V and 1 base from J, with 19 bases between. The CDR3 loop spans 15 amino acids.

CDR3 coding DNA: TGTGCCAGCAGGGAAACTCGGGACAGGACCTATGGCTACACCTTC. Translated, it gives CASRETRDRTYGYTF. The chain couples TRBV2 to TRBJ1-2, with 8 bases matching TRBD1. V was pared by 6 bases and J by 4 bases, with 10 bases of the junction left unmatched. The length of the CDR3 is 15 residues. CDR1 is SNHLY and CDR2 is FYNNEI in the germline V gene.

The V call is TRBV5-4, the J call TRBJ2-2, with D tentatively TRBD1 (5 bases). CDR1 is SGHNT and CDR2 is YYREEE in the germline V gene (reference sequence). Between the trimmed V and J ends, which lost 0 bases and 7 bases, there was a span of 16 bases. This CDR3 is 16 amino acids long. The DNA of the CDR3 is TGTGCCAGCAGCTTGGTGTGGGCAGGGTCGGGCGGGGAGCTGTTTTTT. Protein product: CASSLVWAGSGGELFF.

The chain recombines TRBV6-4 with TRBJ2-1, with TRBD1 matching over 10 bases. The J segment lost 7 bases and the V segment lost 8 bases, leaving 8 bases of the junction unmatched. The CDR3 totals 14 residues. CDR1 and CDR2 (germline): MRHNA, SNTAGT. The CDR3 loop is CASARDRGFNEQFF. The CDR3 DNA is TGTGCCAGCGCCCGGGACAGGGGTTTTAATGAGCAGTTCTTC.

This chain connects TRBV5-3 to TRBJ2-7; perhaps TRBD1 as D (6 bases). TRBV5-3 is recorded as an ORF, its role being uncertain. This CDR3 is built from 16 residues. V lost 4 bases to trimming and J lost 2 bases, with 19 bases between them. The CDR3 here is CARSVPPYRATYEQYF. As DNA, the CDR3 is TGTGCCAGAAGCGTCCCCCCTTACAGGGCAACCTACGAGCAGTACTTC.

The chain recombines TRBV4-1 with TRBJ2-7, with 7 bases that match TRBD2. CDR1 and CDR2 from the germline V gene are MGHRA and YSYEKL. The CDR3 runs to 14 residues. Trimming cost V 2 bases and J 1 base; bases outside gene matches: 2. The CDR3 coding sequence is TGCGCCAGCAGCCAACAGCGGGGATCCTACGAGCAGTACTTC. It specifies CASSQQRGSYEQYF.

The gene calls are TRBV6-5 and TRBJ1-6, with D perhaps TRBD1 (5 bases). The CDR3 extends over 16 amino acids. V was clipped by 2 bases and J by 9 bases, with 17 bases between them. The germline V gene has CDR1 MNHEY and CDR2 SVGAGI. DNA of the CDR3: TGTGCCAGCAGTTACCAAGGAGCGGGGCCTTCTTCACCCCTCCACTTT. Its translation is CASSYQGAGPSSPLHF.

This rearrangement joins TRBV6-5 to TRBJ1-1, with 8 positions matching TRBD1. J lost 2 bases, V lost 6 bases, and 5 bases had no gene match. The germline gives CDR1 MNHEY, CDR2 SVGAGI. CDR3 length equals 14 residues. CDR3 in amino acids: CASSKTGGNTEAFF. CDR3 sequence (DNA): TGTGCCAGCAGCAAAACAGGGGGAAACACTGAAGCTTTCTTT.

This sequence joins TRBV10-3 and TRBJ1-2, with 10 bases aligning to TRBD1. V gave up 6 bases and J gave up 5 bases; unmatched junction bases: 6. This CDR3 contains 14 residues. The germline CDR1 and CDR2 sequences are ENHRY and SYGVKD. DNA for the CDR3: TGTGCCATCAGGGGGACAGGGGTAGGGTATGGCTACACCTTC. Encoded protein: CAIRGTGVGYGYTF.

The CDR3 region has the DNA TGTGCCAGCAGCCCTGGACAGCCGACAACCTACGAGCAGTACTTC. This codes for CASSPGQPTTYEQYF. The V gene is TRBV27, the J gene TRBJ2-7, with TRBD1 as a possible D gene (6 bases). Trimming left V 6 bases short and J 2 bases short, with 17 bases between. The CDR3 is 15 amino acids. CDR1 is MNHEY and CDR2 is SMNVEV in the germline V gene (reference sequence).

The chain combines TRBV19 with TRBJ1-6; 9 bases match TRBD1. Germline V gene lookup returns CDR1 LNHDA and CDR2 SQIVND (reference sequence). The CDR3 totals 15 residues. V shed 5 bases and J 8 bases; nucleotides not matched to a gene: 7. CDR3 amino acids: CASSPPDRGDSPLHF. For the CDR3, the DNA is TGTGCCAGTAGTCCTCCGGACAGGGGTGATTCACCCCTCCACTTT.

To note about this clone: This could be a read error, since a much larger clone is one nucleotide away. CDR3 sequence reads: CASSLRGLPNEELFF. The DNA of the CDR3 is TGTGCCAGCAGCTTAAGAGGGTTGCCTAATGAAGAACTGTTTTTT. The chain employs TRBV7-2 and TRBJ1-4; D unclear. The CDR3 has 15 residues. Germline V gives CDR1 SGHTA, CDR2 FQGNSA.

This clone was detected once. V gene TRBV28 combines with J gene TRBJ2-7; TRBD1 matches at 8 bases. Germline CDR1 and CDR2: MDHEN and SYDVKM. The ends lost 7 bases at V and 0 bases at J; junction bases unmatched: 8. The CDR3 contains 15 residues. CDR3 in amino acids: CASIRQGSSSYEQYF. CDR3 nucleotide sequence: TGTGCCAGCATCCGACAGGGGTCTAGCTCCTACGAGCAGTACTTC.

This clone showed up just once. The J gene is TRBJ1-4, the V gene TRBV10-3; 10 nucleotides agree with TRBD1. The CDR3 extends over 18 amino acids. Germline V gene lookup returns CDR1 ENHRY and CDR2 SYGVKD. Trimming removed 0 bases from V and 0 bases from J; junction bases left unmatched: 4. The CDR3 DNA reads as TGTGCCATCAGTGAGTCCTGGGACAGGGGATCAACTAATGAAAAACTGTTTTTT. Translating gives CAISESWDRGSTNEKLFF.